This TCR beta chain was identified in a study of OX40 agonist ivuxolimab in advanced cancers. About the study: The dose-escalation cohort had hepatocellular carcinoma, melanoma, renal cell or head and neck cancer. Findings and limits, study-wide: Dose levels from 0.1 to 3.0 mg/kg saw CD4+ and CD8+ blood T cells expand clonally by week 6.

Clones were sequenced by immunoSEQ multiplex PCR, and TCRdb holds only the in-frame ones, with some missing. Altogether some 21,000 clones are present, around four fifths being singletons, with the ten largest covering around 20%. In its sample, this clone was seen a few times. Its specificity is not known. Specimen: CD4+ or CD8+ T cells sorted from blood, collected in a trial of the OX40 agonist ivuxolimab. This TCR derives from an adult with an advanced solid tumor such as melanoma, head and neck, liver or kidney cancer.

CDR3 nucleotides: TGTGCCAGCAGCCAACCACCGGGACAGGTTCCTTTCTTT. It is translated as CASSQPPGQVPFF. The chain recombines TRBV4-2 with TRBJ1-1; 8 positions agree with TRBD1. The CDR3 is made up of 13 amino acids. Germline V gene sequence: CDR1 LGHNA, CDR2 YNFKEQ. The trim removed 2 bases at V and 12 bases at J, leaving 8 bases unmatched.